This T cell receptor beta chain was documented in a study of glioma-infiltrating T cells. The iRepertoire nested amplicon-rescue multiplex PCR amplified TCR alpha and beta CDR3s from RNA. Each CDR3 protein is one row after TCRdb ran MiXCR on the multiplex PCR reads. The repertoire includes roughly 350,000 distinct CDR3 sequences, roughly 41% of them detected once, and more than 10% sits in the top ten. Per the germline V gene, CDR1 is MNHNS and CDR2 is SASEGT. The ends lost 5 bases at V and 5 bases at J; junction bases unmatched: 9. CDR3 length equals 15 residues. In its sample, this clonotype was seen many times.

V usage is TRBV6-1 and J usage is TRBJ2-1; 7 bases are a match to TRBD2. Sequencing was carried out using glioma tissue, nonneoplastic brain tissue, or PBMCs (not recorded which). The TCR originated in a human donor with low-grade glioma or glioblastoma, undergoing nonglioma brain surgery, or in good health (not recorded which). The CDR3 DNA reads as TGTGCCAGCAGTTTTTTTAGGGAGGGAAACAATGAGCAGTTCTTC. This gives the protein CASSFFREGNNEQFF.